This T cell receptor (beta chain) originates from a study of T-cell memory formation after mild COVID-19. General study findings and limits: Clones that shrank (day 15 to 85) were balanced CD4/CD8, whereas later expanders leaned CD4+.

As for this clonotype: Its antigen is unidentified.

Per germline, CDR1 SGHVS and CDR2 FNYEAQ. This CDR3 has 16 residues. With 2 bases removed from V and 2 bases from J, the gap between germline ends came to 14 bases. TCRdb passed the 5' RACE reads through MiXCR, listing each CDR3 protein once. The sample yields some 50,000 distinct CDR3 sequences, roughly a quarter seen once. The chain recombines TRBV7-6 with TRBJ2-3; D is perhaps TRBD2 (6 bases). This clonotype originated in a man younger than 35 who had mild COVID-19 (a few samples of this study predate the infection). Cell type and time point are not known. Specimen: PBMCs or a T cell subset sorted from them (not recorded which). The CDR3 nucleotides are TGTGCCAGCAGCTTACGAGGGCGGGGCATCACAGATACGCAGTATTTT. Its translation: CASSLRGRGITDTQYF. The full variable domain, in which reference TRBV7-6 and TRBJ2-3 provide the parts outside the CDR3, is GAGVSQSPRYKVTKRGQDVALRCDPISGHVSLYWYRQALGQGPEFLTYFNYEAQQDKSGLPNDRFSAERPEGSISTLTIQRTEQRDSAMYRCASSLRGRGITDTQYFGPGTRLTVL.